The rows below give T cell receptor beta chains drawn from one sample of a study of beta chain features in type 1 diabetes. The repertoire was sequenced with immunoSEQ multiplex PCR; TCRdb's copy has only in-frame clones and lacks some. The sample shows hundreds of thousands of clones, over 11% of them seen only once. The sequenced sample was naive CD4+ T cells from blood. Receptors originate from a man younger than 35 with type 1 diabetes. Both conserved end residues are part of each CDR3. Each record gives: D gene, V gene, clone size, J gene, CDR3 DNA, CDR3 protein. The D gene is left open where the match is weak. A row's size may be missing; if present it is once, few, many or a size class.

d_gene: TRBD1; v_gene: TRBV25-1; abundance: .; j_gene: TRBJ1-6; CDR3nt: TGTGCCAGCAGCGGGACAGGGGGTAAAGGGACCTATAATTCACCCCTCCACTTT; CDR3aa: CASSGTGGKGTYNSPLHF
d_gene: .; v_gene: TRBV29-1; abundance: .; j_gene: TRBJ1-1; CDR3nt: TGCAGCGTTGTCGGGAGTACTATGAACACTGAAGCTTTCTTT; CDR3aa: CSVVGSTMNTEAFF
d_gene: TRBD1; v_gene: TRBV4-3; abundance: .; j_gene: TRBJ1-5; CDR3nt: TGCGCCAGCAGCCAAGATCGACAGGGGAACCAGCCCCAGCATTTT; CDR3aa: CASSQDRQGNQPQHF
d_gene: TRBD1; v_gene: TRBV7-3; abundance: .; j_gene: TRBJ2-1; CDR3nt: TGTGCCAGCAGCTTAACCCCACAGGGGGCCTACAATGAGCAGTTCTTC; CDR3aa: CASSLTPQGAYNEQFF
d_gene: TRBD2; v_gene: TRBV7-2; abundance: .; j_gene: TRBJ2-3; CDR3nt: TGTGCCAGCAGCTTAGCCAGCGGGACCCGCACAGATACGCAGTATTTT; CDR3aa: CASSLASGTRTDTQYF
d_gene: TRBD2; v_gene: TRBV11-3; abundance: few; j_gene: TRBJ2-3; CDR3nt: TGTGCCAGCAGCCTATCATCCGGGGGGGCAAGGGATACGCAGTATTTT; CDR3aa: CASSLSSGGARDTQYF
d_gene: .; v_gene: TRBV5-1; abundance: .; j_gene: TRBJ1-3; CDR3nt: TGCGCCAGCAGCTTGGCCGCATTGGGGGTATCCTCCGGAAACACCATATATTTT; CDR3aa: CASSLAALGVSSGNTIYF
d_gene: .; v_gene: TRBV9; abundance: .; j_gene: TRBJ2-3; CDR3nt: TGTGCCAGCAGCCGAGGGGGGCGCCAAGGGGATACGCAGTATTTT; CDR3aa: CASSRGGRQGDTQYF
d_gene: TRBD1; v_gene: TRBV4-3; abundance: .; j_gene: TRBJ2-3; CDR3nt: TGCGCCAGCAGCCACCCCCCGGGACAGGGGACAGATACGCAGTATTTT; CDR3aa: CASSHPPGQGTDTQYF
d_gene: TRBD2; v_gene: TRBV6-5; abundance: .; j_gene: TRBJ2-7; CDR3nt: TGTGCCAGCAGTTACAGCGGGAGACTCTACGAGCAGTACTTC; CDR3aa: CASSYSGRLYEQYF
d_gene: .; v_gene: TRBV7-9; abundance: few; j_gene: TRBJ2-2; CDR3nt: TGTGCCAGCAGCTTAGAATCCAGGCCCGCCGGGGAGCTGTTTTTT; CDR3aa: CASSLESRPAGELFF
d_gene: TRBD1; v_gene: TRBV7-3; abundance: few; j_gene: TRBJ2-3; CDR3nt: TGTGCCAGCAGCAGTTGGACAGGGGGGGAATATACGCAGTATTTT; CDR3aa: CASSSWTGGEYTQYF
d_gene: .; v_gene: TRBV7-6; abundance: .; j_gene: TRBJ1-6; CDR3nt: TGTGCCAGCAGCTTGATGGGGGGCGGTAATAATTCACCCCTCCACTTT; CDR3aa: CASSLMGGGNNSPLHF
d_gene: .; v_gene: TRBV4-3; abundance: .; j_gene: TRBJ1-1; CDR3nt: TGCGCCAGCAGCCAAGATGGGCAAGCAGGATCGAACACTGAAGCTTTCTTT; CDR3aa: CASSQDGQAGSNTEAFF